The next 15 T cell receptor beta chains were all read from a single sample in a study of blood T cell repertoires in COVID-19. Here immunoSEQ multiplex PCR was the method, and the copy in TCRdb shows in-frame clones only, minus some. The data hold 300,000 to 350,000 clones, with roughly 90% observed a single time. What was sequenced was peripheral blood. The receptors stem from a woman in her twenties or thirties with COVID-19, enrolled during active disease.

The chain recombines TRBV5-6 with TRBJ1-2, with D possibly matching TRBD1 (5 bases). Trimming took 6 bases from V and 4 from J, leaving 16 bases between them. Germline-derived CDR1 and CDR2 are SGHDT and YYEEEE. The CDR3 is 14 residues long. The CDR3 is CASTLQGTLYGYTF. The CDR3 coding sequence is TGTGCCAGCACCCTCCAGGGTACCCTCTATGGCTACACCTTC.

The genes are TRBV21-1 and TRBJ2-7; TRBD2 reflects the table's D call only, with no check against the DNA. TRBV21-1 is labeled a pseudogene. The CDR3 covers 13 residues. The CDR3 DNA follows: TGTGCCAGCAGCCCCGGAGGGGACTTCGAGCAGTACTTC. Protein product: CASSPGGDFEQYF.

V usage is TRBV5-1 and J usage is TRBJ2-5; 11 positions agree with TRBD2. Germline trimming cut 2 bases from V and 1 base from J; bases unmatched to any gene: 1. CDR1 SGHRS and CDR2 YFSETQ come from the germline V gene. The CDR3 runs to 15 residues. The CDR3 sequence is CASSFGTSGQETQYF. The CDR3 DNA follows: TGCGCCAGCAGCTTCGGGACTAGCGGCCAAGAGACCCAGTACTTC.

V gene TRBV6-5 combines with J gene TRBJ2-1; 7 bases map to TRBD1. Germline CDR1 and CDR2: MNHEY and SVGAGI. The CDR3 is 15 residues long. The V and J ends lost 6 bases and 7 bases, in that order; junction bases with no gene match: 12. The CDR3 region has the DNA TGTGCCAGCAGAGGACAGGCCCGGGCGATGAATGAGCAGTTCTTC. It translates to CASRGQARAMNEQFF.

V gene TRBV5-5 combines with J gene TRBJ2-7, with D possibly being TRBD1 (6 bases). The V end lost 0 bases, the J end lost 3 bases, and 10 bases lay between the germline ends. The CDR3 has 14 amino acids. Germline V CDR1 and CDR2: SGHKS, YYEKEE (reference sequence). This chain's CDR3 is CASSLARGVYEQYF. Written as DNA, the CDR3 is TGTGCCAGCAGCTTGGCCAGGGGTGTCTACGAGCAGTACTTC.

The CDR3 loop is CASSFTGGYEQYF. The CDR3 nucleotides are TGTGCCAGCAGCTTTACAGGGGGATACGAGCAGTACTTC. The chain employs TRBV5-4 and TRBJ2-7; 8 nucleotides match TRBD1. Germline V gene data show CDR1 as SGHNT and CDR2 as YYREEE (reference sequence). The ends lost 2 bases at V and 4 bases at J; junction bases unmatched: 2. This CDR3 comprises 13 residues. The full variable domain, rest sourced from reference TRBV5-4 and TRBJ2-7, is ETGVTQSPTHLIKTRGQQVTLRCSSQSGHNTVSWYQQALGQGPQFIFQYYREEENGRGNFPPRFSGLQFPNYSSELNVNALELDDSALYLCASSFTGGYEQYFGPGTRLTVT.

CDR3 protein: CASSLDAGGWNEQFF. CDR3 in DNA: TGTGCCAGCAGCTTAGACGCGGGGGGGTGGAATGAGCAGTTCTTC. The chain carries TRBV11-2 and TRBJ2-1, with 9 positions matching TRBD2. V dropped 0 bases and J dropped 7; count of bases not matched to a gene: 4. Looked up from germline, CDR1 is SGHAT and CDR2 is FQNNGV. The CDR3 is made up of 15 amino acids.

This rearrangement joins TRBV5-1 to TRBJ2-1; 7 bases fit TRBD1. Germline lookup yields CDR1 SGHRS and CDR2 YFSETQ. The ends lost 6 bases at V and 3 bases at J; junction bases unmatched: 6. This CDR3 contains 14 residues. CDR3 coding DNA: TGCGCCAGCAACCGGGACAGCCTCTACAATGAGCAGTTCTTC. Residues: CASNRDSLYNEQFF.

V usage is TRBV12-3 or TRBV12-4 and J usage is TRBJ1-2; D is perhaps TRBD1 (5 bases). This CDR3 comprises 13 residues. The V end lost 6 bases, the J end lost 8 bases, and 16 bases lay between the germline ends. The CDR3 DNA follows: TGTGCCAGCAGACCTAAAGGGACTGGGGGCTACACCTTC. Its protein product is CASRPKGTGGYTF.

The genes are TRBV29-1 and TRBJ1-2, with 7 positions matching TRBD1. V dropped 4 bases and J dropped 8; count of bases not matched to a gene: 4. The CDR3 runs 11 residues. Germline lookup yields CDR1 SQVTM and CDR2 ANQGSEA. The CDR3 loop is CSVVGDRGYTF. CDR3 DNA sequence: TGCAGCGTTGTAGGGGACAGAGGCTACACCTTC.

The chain joins TRBV19 to TRBJ1-5; 9 bases align to TRBD1. The ends lost 5 bases at V and 4 bases at J; junction bases unmatched: 6. CDR1 and CDR2 (germline): LNHDA, SQIVND (reference sequence). This CDR3 comprises 15 residues. CDR3 loop: CASSRGQGINQPQHF. CDR3 bases: TGTGCCAGTAGTCGGGGACAGGGAATAAATCAGCCCCAGCATTTT. Full variable domain (remainder filled in from reference TRBV19 and TRBJ1-5): DGGITQSPKYLFRKEGQNVTLSCEQNLNHDAMYWYRQDPGQGLRLIYYSQIVNDFQKGDIAEGYSVSREKKESFPLTVTSAQKNPTAFYLCASSRGQGINQPQHFGDGTRLSIL.

This chain joins TRBV10-3 and TRBJ2-7; D is perhaps TRBD1 (6 bases). V was pared by 5 bases and J by 2 bases, with 16 bases between. The germline gives CDR1 ENHRY, CDR2 SYGVKD. CDR3 length: 15 residues. The CDR3 region is CAISPGHSGTYEQYF. The CDR3 DNA sequence: TGTGCCATCAGTCCGGGACATTCTGGAACCTACGAGCAGTACTTC.

V gene TRBV27 combines with J gene TRBJ2-5, with 9 bases identical to TRBD1. CDR1 MNHEY and CDR2 SMNVEV come from the germline V gene (reference sequence). The CDR3 sequence is 16 residues long. Trimming cost V 5 bases and J 7 bases; bases outside gene matches: 14. Written as DNA, the CDR3 is TGTGCCAGCAGTCCCCCCCGAGGACAGGGGATCGGGACCCAGTACTTC. This translates into CASSPPRGQGIGTQYF.

The chain is built from TRBV12-5 and TRBJ2-1; maybe TRBD2 (6 bases). Deletions cut 5 bases from V and 4 bases from J, with 18 bases between. This CDR3 comprises 16 residues. From germline, CDR1 is LGHNT and CDR2 FRNRAP. The CDR3 protein is CASGQSAAGKYNEQFF. The CDR3 DNA reads as TGTGCTAGTGGTCAATCAGCGGCGGGAAAGTACAATGAGCAGTTCTTC.

V gene TRBV5-1 combines with J gene TRBJ1-6, with 8 bases matching TRBD1. The V gene's germline CDR1 is SGHRS and CDR2 YFSETQ. The junction had 1 base not matched to a gene; V was cut back by 3 bases and J by 5 bases. The CDR3 totals 14 residues. In DNA form, the CDR3 reads TGCGCCAGCAGCTCGACAGGGGATAATTCACCCCTCCACTTT. Protein: CASSSTGDNSPLHF.